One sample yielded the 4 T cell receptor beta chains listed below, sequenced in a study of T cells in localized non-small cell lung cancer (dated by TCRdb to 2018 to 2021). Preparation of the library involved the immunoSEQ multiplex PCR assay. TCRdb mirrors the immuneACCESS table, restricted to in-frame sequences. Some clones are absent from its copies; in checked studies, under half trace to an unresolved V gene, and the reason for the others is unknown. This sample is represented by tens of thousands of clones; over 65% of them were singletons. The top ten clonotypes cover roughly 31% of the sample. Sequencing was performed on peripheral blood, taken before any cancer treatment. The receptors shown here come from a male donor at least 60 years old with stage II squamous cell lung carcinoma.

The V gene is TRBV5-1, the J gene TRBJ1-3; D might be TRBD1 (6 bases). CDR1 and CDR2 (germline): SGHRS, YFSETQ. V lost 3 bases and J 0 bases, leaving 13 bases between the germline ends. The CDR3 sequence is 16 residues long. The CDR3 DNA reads TGCGCCAGCAGCTACAGGGAGTCCTCCTCTGGAAACACCATATATTTT. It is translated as CASSYRESSSGNTIYF.

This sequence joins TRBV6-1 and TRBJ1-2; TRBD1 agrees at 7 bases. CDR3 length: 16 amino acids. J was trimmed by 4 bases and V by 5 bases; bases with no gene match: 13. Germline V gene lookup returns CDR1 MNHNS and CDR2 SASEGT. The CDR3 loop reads CASSQGPTGWVYGYTF. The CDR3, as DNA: TGTGCCAGCAGTCAAGGCCCGACAGGGTGGGTCTATGGCTACACCTTC.

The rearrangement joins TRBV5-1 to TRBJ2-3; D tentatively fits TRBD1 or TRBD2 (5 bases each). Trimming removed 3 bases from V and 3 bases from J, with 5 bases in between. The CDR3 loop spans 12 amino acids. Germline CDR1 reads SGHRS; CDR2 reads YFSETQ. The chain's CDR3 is CASSWGTDTQYF. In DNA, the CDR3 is TGCGCCAGCAGCTGGGGGACAGATACGCAGTATTTT. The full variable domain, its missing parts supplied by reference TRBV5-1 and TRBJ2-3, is KAGVTQTPRYLIKTRGQQVTLSCSPISGHRSVSWYQQTPGQGLQFLFEYFSETQRNKGNFPGRFSGRQFSNSRSEMNVSTLELGDSALYLCASSWGTDTQYFGPGTRLTVL.

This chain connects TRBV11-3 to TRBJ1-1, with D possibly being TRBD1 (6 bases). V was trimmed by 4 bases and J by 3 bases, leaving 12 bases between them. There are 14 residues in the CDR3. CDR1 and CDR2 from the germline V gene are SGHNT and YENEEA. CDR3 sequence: CASSSQGSDTEAFF. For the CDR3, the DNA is TGTGCCAGCAGCTCCCAGGGGTCGGACACTGAAGCTTTCTTT. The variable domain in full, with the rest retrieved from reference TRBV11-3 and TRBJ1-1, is EAGVVQSPRYKIIEKKQPVAFWCNPISGHNTLYWYLQNLGQGPELLIRYENEEAVDDSQLPKDRFSAERLKGVDSTLKIQPAELGDSAVYLCASSSQGSDTEAFFGQGTRLTVV.